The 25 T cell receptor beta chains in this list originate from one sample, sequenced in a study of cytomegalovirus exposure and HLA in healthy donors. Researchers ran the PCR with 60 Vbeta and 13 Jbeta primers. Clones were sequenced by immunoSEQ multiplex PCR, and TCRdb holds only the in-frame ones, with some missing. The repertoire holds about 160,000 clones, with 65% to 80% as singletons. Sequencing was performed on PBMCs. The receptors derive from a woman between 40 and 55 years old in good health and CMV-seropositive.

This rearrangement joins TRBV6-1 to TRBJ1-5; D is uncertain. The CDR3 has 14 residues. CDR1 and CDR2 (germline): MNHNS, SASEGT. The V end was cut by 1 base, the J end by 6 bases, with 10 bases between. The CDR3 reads CASSEVVTVQPQHF. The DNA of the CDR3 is TGTGCCAGCAGTGAAGTTGTAACGGTTCAGCCCCAGCATTTT.

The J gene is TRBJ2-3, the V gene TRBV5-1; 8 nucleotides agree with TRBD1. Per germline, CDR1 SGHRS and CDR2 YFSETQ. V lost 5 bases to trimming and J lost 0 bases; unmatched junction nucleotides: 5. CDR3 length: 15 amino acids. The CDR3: CASRPGGASTDTQYF. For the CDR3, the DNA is TGCGCCAGCAGACCAGGGGGCGCGAGCACAGATACGCAGTATTTT.

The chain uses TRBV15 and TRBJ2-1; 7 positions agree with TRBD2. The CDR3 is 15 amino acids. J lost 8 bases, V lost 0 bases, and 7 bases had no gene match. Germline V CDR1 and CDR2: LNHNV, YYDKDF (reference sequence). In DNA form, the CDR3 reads TGTGCCACCAGCAGAGATTGGGGGGGATCGGATGAGCAGTTCTTC. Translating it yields CATSRDWGGSDEQFF.

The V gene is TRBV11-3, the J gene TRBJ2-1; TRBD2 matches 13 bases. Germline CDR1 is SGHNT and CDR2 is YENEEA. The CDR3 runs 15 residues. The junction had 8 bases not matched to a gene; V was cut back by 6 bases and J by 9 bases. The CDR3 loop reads CASSPGGLAGSEQFF. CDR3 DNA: TGTGCCAGCAGTCCAGGGGGACTAGCGGGGAGTGAGCAGTTCTTC.

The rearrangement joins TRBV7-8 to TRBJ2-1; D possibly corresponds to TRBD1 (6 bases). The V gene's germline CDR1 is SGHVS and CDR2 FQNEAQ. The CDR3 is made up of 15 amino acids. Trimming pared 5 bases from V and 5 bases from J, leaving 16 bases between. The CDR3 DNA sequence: TGTGCCAGCAGCCGCTCCGGGACACGCAACAATGAGCAGTTCTTC. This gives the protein CASSRSGTRNNEQFF. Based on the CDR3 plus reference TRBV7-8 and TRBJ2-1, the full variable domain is GAGVSQSPRYKVAKRGQDVALRCDPISGHVSLFWYQQALGQGPEFLTYFQNEAQLDKSGLPSDRFFAERPEGSVSTLKIQRTQQEDSAVYLCASSRSGTRNNEQFFGPGTRLTVL.

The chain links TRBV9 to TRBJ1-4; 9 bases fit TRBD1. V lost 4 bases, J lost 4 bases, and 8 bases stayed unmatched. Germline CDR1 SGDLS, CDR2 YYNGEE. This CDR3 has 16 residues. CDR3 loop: CASSSSTGGRNEKLFF. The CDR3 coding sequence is TGTGCCAGCAGCTCCTCAACAGGGGGCCGTAATGAAAAACTGTTTTTT.

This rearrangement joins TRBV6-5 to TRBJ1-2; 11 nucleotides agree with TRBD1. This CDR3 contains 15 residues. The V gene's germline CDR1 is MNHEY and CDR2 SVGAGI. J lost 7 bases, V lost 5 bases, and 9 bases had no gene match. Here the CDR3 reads CASSPRTGGEGGYTF. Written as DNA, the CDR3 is TGTGCCAGCAGTCCCAGGACAGGGGGCGAAGGTGGCTACACCTTC.

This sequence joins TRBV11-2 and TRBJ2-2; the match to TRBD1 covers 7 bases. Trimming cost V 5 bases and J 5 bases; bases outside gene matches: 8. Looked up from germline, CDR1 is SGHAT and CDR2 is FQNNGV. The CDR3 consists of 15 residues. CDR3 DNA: TGTGCCAGCAGCCCAGGGGGTCTATTGACCGGGGAGCTGTTTTTT. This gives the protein CASSPGGLLTGELFF. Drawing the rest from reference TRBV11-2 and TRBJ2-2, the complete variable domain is EAGVAQSPRYKIIEKRQSVAFWCNPISGHATLYWYQQILGQGPKLLIQFQNNGVVDDSQLPKDRFSAERLKGVDSTLKIQPAKLEDSAVYLCASSPGGLLTGELFFGEGSRLTVL.

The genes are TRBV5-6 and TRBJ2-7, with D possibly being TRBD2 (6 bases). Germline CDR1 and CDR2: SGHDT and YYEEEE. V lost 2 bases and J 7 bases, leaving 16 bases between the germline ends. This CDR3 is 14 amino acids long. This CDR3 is CASSFGPTSREQYF. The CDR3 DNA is TGTGCCAGCAGCTTTGGCCCGACTAGTCGGGAGCAGTACTTC.

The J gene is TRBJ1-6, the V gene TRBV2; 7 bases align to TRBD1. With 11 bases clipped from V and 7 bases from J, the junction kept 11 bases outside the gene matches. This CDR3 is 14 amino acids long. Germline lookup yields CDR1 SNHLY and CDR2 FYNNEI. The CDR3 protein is CASGWNRGNSPLHF. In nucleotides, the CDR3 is TGTGCCTCCGGTTGGAACAGGGGAAATTCACCCCTCCACTTT.

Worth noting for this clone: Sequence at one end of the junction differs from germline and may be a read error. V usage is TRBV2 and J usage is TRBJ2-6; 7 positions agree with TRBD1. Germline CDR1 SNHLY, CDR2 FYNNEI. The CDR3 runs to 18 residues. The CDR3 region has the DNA TGTGCCAGCAGTAACCCCCGGGACAGCGACTCTGGGGCCAACGGCCTGACTTTC. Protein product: CASSNPRDSDSGANGLTF.

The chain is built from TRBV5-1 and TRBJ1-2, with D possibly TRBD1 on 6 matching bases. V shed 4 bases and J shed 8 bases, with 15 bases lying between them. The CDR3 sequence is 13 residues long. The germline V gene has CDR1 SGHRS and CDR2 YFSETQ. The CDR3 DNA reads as TGCGCCAGCAGCGATACAGGGACGCGGGGCTACACCTTC. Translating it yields CASSDTGTRGYTF.

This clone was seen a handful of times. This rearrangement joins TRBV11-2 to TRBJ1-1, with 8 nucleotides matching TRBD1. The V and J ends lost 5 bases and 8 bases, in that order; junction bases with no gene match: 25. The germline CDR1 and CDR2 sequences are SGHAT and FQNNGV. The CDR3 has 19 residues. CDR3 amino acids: CASSLSGSFARGLSREAFF. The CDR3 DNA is TGTGCCAGCAGCCTATCAGGCTCATTCGCCAGGGGGCTTTCTAGGGAAGCTTTCTTT.

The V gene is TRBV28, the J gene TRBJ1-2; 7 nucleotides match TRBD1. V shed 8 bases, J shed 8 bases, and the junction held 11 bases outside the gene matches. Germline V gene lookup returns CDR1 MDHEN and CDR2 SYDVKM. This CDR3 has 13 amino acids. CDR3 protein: CASYDRAAWGYTF. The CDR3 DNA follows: TGTGCCAGCTACGACAGGGCAGCGTGGGGCTACACCTTC.

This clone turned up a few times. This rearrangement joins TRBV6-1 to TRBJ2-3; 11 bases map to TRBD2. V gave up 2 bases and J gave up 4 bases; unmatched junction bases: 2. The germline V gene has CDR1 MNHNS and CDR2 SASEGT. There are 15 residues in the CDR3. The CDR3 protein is CASSESSGGADTQYF. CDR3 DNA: TGTGCCAGCAGTGAAAGTAGCGGGGGGGCAGATACGCAGTATTTT.

CDR3 in DNA: TGTGCCAGTAGTATGGGGCTAGCGGGCCCAAAGAATGAGCAGTTCTTC. Translating gives CASSMGLAGPKNEQFF. The chain has TRBV19 and TRBJ2-1; 8 nucleotides match TRBD2. The CDR3 is 16 residues long. J lost 7 bases, V lost 3 bases, and 11 bases had no gene match. Germline CDR1 and CDR2: LNHDA and SQIVND (reference sequence).

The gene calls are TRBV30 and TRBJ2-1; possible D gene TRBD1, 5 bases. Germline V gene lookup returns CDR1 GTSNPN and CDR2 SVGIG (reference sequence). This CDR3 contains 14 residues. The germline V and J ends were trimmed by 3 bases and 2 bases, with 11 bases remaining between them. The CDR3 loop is CAWRQVWPYNEQFF. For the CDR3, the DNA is TGTGCCTGGAGACAGGTCTGGCCCTACAATGAGCAGTTCTTC.

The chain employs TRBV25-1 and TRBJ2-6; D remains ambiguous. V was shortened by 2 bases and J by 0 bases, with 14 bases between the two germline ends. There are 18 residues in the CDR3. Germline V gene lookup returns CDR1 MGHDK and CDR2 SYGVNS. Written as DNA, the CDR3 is TGTGCCAGCAGTGAAAGTCCAAACGCCTACTCTGGGGCCAACGTCCTGACTTTC. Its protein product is CASSESPNAYSGANVLTF.

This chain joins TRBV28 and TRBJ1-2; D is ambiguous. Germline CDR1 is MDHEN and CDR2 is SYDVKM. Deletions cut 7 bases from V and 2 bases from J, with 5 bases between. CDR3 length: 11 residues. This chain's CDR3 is CASNSNYGYTF. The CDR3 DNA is TGTGCCAGCAACAGCAACTATGGCTACACCTTC.

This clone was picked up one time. CDR3 DNA: TGTGCCAGCAGGGGGGGAAGCTCCTACAATGAGCAGTTCTTC. Protein: CASRGGSSYNEQFF. V gene TRBV6-5 combines with J gene TRBJ2-1, with a tentative D call TRBD2 (6 bases). The CDR3 spans 14 residues. Germline values: CDR1 MNHEY, CDR2 SVGAGI. Deletions cut 6 bases from V and 0 bases from J, with 9 bases between.

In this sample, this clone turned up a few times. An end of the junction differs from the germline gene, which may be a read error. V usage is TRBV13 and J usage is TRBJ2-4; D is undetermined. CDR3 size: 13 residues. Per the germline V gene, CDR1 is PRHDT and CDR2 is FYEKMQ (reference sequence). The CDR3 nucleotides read TGTGCCAGCAGCTTAGACAGCAGGAACAGTCAGTACTTC. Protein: CASSLDSRNSQYF.

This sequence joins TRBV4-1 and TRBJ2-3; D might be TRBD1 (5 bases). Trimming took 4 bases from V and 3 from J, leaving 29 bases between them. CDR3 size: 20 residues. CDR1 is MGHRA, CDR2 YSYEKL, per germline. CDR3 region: CASSPTSSAIRVSRTDTQYF. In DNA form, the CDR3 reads TGCGCCAGCAGCCCAACATCGAGCGCCATCAGGGTATCTCGTACAGATACGCAGTATTTT.

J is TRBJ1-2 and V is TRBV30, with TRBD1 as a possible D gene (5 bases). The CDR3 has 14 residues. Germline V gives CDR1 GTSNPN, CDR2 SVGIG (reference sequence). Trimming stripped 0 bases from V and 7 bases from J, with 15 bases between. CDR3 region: CAWSVSPQGSGYTF. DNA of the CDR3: TGTGCCTGGAGTGTAAGTCCGCAGGGTTCTGGCTACACCTTC.

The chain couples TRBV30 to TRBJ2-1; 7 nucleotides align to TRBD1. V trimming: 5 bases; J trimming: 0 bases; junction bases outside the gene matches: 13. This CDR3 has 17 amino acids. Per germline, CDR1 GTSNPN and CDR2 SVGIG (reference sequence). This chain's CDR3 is CAWVGQAAAGSYNEQFF. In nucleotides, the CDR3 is TGTGCCTGGGTTGGACAGGCGGCCGCTGGCTCCTACAATGAGCAGTTCTTC.

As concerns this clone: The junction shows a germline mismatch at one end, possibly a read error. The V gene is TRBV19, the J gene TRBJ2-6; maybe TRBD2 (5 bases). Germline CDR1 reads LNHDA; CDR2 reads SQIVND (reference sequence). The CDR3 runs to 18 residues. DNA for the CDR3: TGTGCCAGTAGTATCCTGGCGGGTCCGGGCTCTGAGGCCAACGTCCTGACTTTC. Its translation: CASSILAGPGSEANVLTF.